The next 5 T cell receptor beta chains were all read from a single sample in a study of shared clonotypes between healthy human individuals. Libraries were prepared by immunoSEQ multiplex PCR; TCRdb keeps only in-frame clonotypes and omits some of them. The sample records just over 2,000,000 clones, about 95% being singletons. Naive CD8 cells lacked CD45RO, underwent positive selection for CCR7 and left out terminally differentiated effector memory CD45RA+ cells. Sequencing used naive CD8+ T cells sorted from blood. These receptors all stem from a man aged 18 to 30 in good health.

The chain uses TRBV29-1 and TRBJ2-3; 12 bases agree with TRBD1. The CDR3 is 15 amino acids. The germline gives CDR1 SQVTM, CDR2 ANQGSEA. The V gene end was trimmed by 6 bases and the J gene end by 6 bases; junction bases not matched to a gene: 10. CDR3 region: CSVLLPGQGADTQYF. Here the CDR3 DNA reads TGCAGCGTACTACTACCGGGACAGGGGGCCGATACGCAGTATTTT.

The chain has TRBV4-3 and TRBJ2-1, with D possibly being TRBD2 (6 bases). The CDR3 has 17 amino acids. In germline, CDR1 is LGHNA, CDR2 YSLEER. Between the trimmed V and J ends, which lost 1 base and 4 bases, there was a span of 17 bases. The CDR3 nucleotides read TGCGCCAGCAGCCAAGCATCGACTAGTGAGAATTACAATGAGCAGTTCTTC. It yields the protein CASSQASTSENYNEQFF.

V usage is TRBV4-3 and J usage is TRBJ1-4, with TRBD1 as a possible D gene (5 bases). Trimming took off 0 bases at V and 0 bases at J, with 5 bases between the two ends. In germline, CDR1 is LGHNA, CDR2 YSLEER. The CDR3 length is 15 residues. CDR3 bases: TGCGCCAGCAGCCAAGAGACAGCAACTAATGAAAAACTGTTTTTT. Amino acids: CASSQETATNEKLFF.

The chain links TRBV29-1 to TRBJ1-1; the D is unclear. CDR1 and CDR2 (germline): SQVTM, ANQGSEA. V lost 3 bases, J lost 1 base, and 12 bases lay in between. The CDR3 runs to 14 residues. The CDR3 spells CSVDLRGGNTEAFF. The CDR3 DNA follows: TGCAGCGTTGATCTACGGGGAGGGAACACTGAAGCTTTCTTT.

V gene TRBV7-3 combines with J gene TRBJ2-3; D is possibly TRBD1 (6 bases). Trimming stripped 1 base from V and 2 bases from J, with 10 bases between. The CDR3 loop spans 15 amino acids. Germline values: CDR1 SGHTA, CDR2 FQGTGA. The CDR3 region has the DNA TGTGCCAGCAGCTTAAGTGGGGGCTTCACAGATACGCAGTATTTT. It is translated as CASSLSGGFTDTQYF.